Presented here are 31 T cell receptor beta chains from one specimen sequenced in a study of T cells in narcolepsy. Using immunoSEQ multiplex PCR, the repertoire was profiled, and TCRdb retains in-frame clones only, with some absent. The table has 10,000 to 12,000 clones, 70% to 75% seen once; the top ten hold approximately 24%. The sequenced material came from CD45RA- memory CD8+ T cells from PBMCs. The receptors stem from a human donor with narcolepsy.

This clone has only a few counts. CDR3 sequence: CASSSVAGDSPLHF. The DNA for the CDR3 is TGTGCCAGCAGCTCCGTCGCGGGGGATTCACCCCTCCACTTT. The chain carries TRBV7-5 and TRBJ1-6. TRBV7-5 is marked as a pseudogene. This CDR3 contains 14 residues.

This sequence joins TRBV7-3 and TRBJ2-3; 7 positions match TRBD2. Trimming removed 5 bases from V and 2 bases from J; junction bases left unmatched: 10. The CDR3 consists of 16 residues. The germline V gene has CDR1 SGHTA and CDR2 FQGTGA. The CDR3 bases are TGTGCCAGCAGCAGAGCGGGGTCGCCTGACACAGATACGCAGTATTTT. Encoded protein: CASSRAGSPDTDTQYF.

This clone was seen a handful of times. The J gene is TRBJ1-5, the V gene TRBV6-6; 9 bases match TRBD1. The V segment lost 6 bases and the J segment 7 bases; nucleotides outside the gene matches: 10. CDR3 size: 15 residues. Germline lookup yields CDR1 MNHNY and CDR2 SVGAGI (reference sequence). The CDR3, as DNA: TGTGCCAGCAGCCACGGGGGGGACAGGGTACAGCCCCAGCATTTT. It specifies CASSHGGDRVQPQHF.

The count of this clone is one. This rearrangement joins TRBV4-2 to TRBJ2-3, with 10 bases fitting TRBD2. J lost 6 bases, V lost 1 base, and 7 bases had no gene match. CDR1 LGHNA and CDR2 YNFKEQ come from the germline V gene. The CDR3 runs to 16 residues. The CDR3 DNA reads TGTGCCAGCAGCCAAGGGAGCGGGGGGGCCCGGGATACGCAGTATTTT. It specifies CASSQGSGGARDTQYF.

J is TRBJ2-7 and V is TRBV6-1; D unclear. Germline V lookup: CDR1 MNHNS, CDR2 SASEGT. The V end was cut by 11 bases, the J end by 7 bases, with 21 bases between. The CDR3 contains 13 residues. The CDR3 is CALGRDGRFEQYF. The CDR3 DNA reads TGTGCCCTCGGTAGGGATGGTCGTTTTGAGCAGTACTTC.

The chain carries TRBV11-2 and TRBJ2-1, with 7 bases that match TRBD2. J gave up 0 bases and V 1 base, and 12 bases lay outside the gene matches. The CDR3 covers 19 residues. The V gene's germline CDR1 is SGHAT and CDR2 FQNNGV. CDR3 loop: CASSLGIFKTGGSYNEQFF. The CDR3, as DNA: TGTGCCAGCAGCTTAGGGATATTCAAGACGGGGGGCTCCTACAATGAGCAGTTCTTC.

This clone was seen more than once but under ten times. V and J are TRBV7-3 and TRBJ2-1; D not certain. CDR1 and CDR2 (germline): SGHTA, FQGTGA. The CDR3 runs 13 residues. The V and J ends lost 10 bases and 2 bases respectively, with 12 bases between them. CDR3 sequence reads: CATALFPYNEQFF. The CDR3, as DNA: TGTGCCACCGCCCTTTTCCCCTACAATGAGCAGTTCTTC.

This clone came up a few times. Other DNA sequences in the same sample also yield this CDR3. V gene TRBV4-1 combines with J gene TRBJ2-7; D is possibly TRBD1 (5 bases). Germline assignment: CDR1 MGHRA and CDR2 YSYEKL. The CDR3 extends over 14 amino acids. The V end was cut by 4 bases, the J end by 0 bases, with 10 bases between. This chain's CDR3 is CASSPWTSSYEQYF. CDR3 DNA: TGCGCCAGCAGCCCTTGGACAAGCTCCTACGAGCAGTACTTC.

The rearrangement joins TRBV7-9 to TRBJ2-1, with 9 bases lining up with TRBD2. The V segment lost 3 bases and the J segment 0 bases; nucleotides outside the gene matches: 6. This CDR3 region has 17 residues. In germline, CDR1 is SEHNR, CDR2 FQNEAQ (reference sequence). CDR3 bases: TGTGCCAGCAGCTTGGGTAGCGGGGGCGGCTCCTACAATGAGCAGTTCTTC. Its translation is CASSLGSGGGSYNEQFF.

V usage is TRBV10-3 and J usage is TRBJ2-3; 9 bases match TRBD1. Germline CDR1 and CDR2: ENHRY and SYGVKD. The CDR3 spans 18 residues. V was clipped by 2 bases and J by 4 bases; unmatched bases: 13. The CDR3, as DNA: TGTGCCATCAGTGAGCCGGGGAGATGGACAGGGGAATCAGATACGCAGTATTTT. Translated: CAISEPGRWTGESDTQYF.

In its sample, this clone ranks as medium-sized. J is TRBJ1-1 and V is TRBV7-9; a weak D match, TRBD1 (5 bases). CDR3 length: 17 residues. Trimming pared 1 base from V and 0 bases from J, leaving 15 bases between. Germline V CDR1 and CDR2: SEHNR, FQNEAQ (reference sequence). The CDR3 is CASSLEWGRNMNTEAFF. CDR3 nucleotides: TGTGCCAGCAGCTTAGAGTGGGGCAGGAACATGAACACTGAAGCTTTCTTT.

The chain carries TRBV19 and TRBJ2-7; perhaps D is TRBD1 or TRBD2 (5 bases each). Germline CDR1 LNHDA, CDR2 SQIVND (reference sequence). The length of the CDR3 is 11 residues. The V end was cut by 8 bases, the J end by 2 bases, with 7 bases between. The CDR3 loop is CASGTAYEQYF. The CDR3 region has the DNA TGTGCCAGTGGGACCGCCTACGAGCAGTACTTC.

This chain connects TRBV2 to TRBJ2-5, with D maybe TRBD2 (5 bases). CDR3 length: 13 residues. CDR1 is SNHLY, CDR2 FYNNEI, per germline. Trimming took off 6 bases at V and 5 bases at J, with 13 bases between the two ends. The CDR3 bases are TGTGCCAGCAGGGTGGAGGCTTGGGAGACCCAGTACTTC. This codes for CASRVEAWETQYF.

This sequence joins TRBV7-2 and TRBJ2-7, with D hard to call. CDR1 and CDR2 from the germline V gene are SGHTA and FQGNSA. The germline V and J ends were trimmed by 8 bases and 4 bases, with 18 bases remaining between them. This CDR3 spans 14 amino acids. DNA for the CDR3: TGTGCCAGCCTCCTGGTCCCTGCGTGGTACGAGCAGTACTTC. Its translation is CASLLVPAWYEQYF.

The chain employs TRBV30 and TRBJ2-3; the match to TRBD1 covers 7 bases. The CDR3 is 14 residues long. J was trimmed by 1 base and V by 3 bases; bases with no gene match: 4. CDR1 and CDR2 from the germline V gene are GTSNPN and SVGIG (reference sequence). The CDR3 DNA is TGTGCCTGGAGCGCCGGGACAGGCACAGATACGCAGTATTTT. Protein: CAWSAGTGTDTQYF.

Points on this clone: A much larger clonotype is one base distant, so this may be a read error. The chain joins TRBV21-1 to TRBJ1-1; the table's D call, TRBD1, has no DNA check behind it. TRBV21-1 is recorded as a pseudogene. The CDR3 spans 17 residues. CDR3 DNA sequence: TGTGCCAACAGCAAGCCCCCATATGGTGACAGGAACACTGAAGCTTTCTTT. Amino acid sequence: CANSKPPYGDRNTEAFF.

The chain employs TRBV25-1 and TRBJ1-2; perhaps TRBD1 as D (6 bases). CDR1 and CDR2 from the germline V gene are MGHDK and SYGVNS. The CDR3 sequence is 14 residues long. V lost 3 bases, J lost 1 base, and 9 bases lay in between. The CDR3 DNA reads as TGTGCCAGCAGTGAGGGGGCTTTTAACTATGGCTACACCTTC. Its protein product is CASSEGAFNYGYTF.

The chain links TRBV28 to TRBJ1-6, with TRBD1 matching over 7 bases. The CDR3 spans 15 residues. CDR1 and CDR2 (germline): MDHEN, SYDVKM. Trimming cost V 2 bases and J 7 bases; bases outside gene matches: 5. CDR3 sequence (DNA): TGTGCCAGCAGTTTACCTCAGACAGGGAATTCACCCCTCCACTTT. It encodes CASSLPQTGNSPLHF. Combining the CDR3 with reference TRBV28 and TRBJ1-6 gives the whole variable domain DVKVTQSSRYLVKRTGEKVFLECVQDMDHENMFWYRQDPGLGLRLIYFSYDVKMKEKGDIPEGYSVSREKKERFSLILESASTNQTSMYLCASSLPQTGNSPLHFGNGTRLTVT.

J is TRBJ2-3 and V is TRBV7-2; no firm D call. Trimming removed 5 bases from V and 4 bases from J, with 16 bases in between. This CDR3 region has 15 residues. Germline-derived CDR1 and CDR2 are SGHTA and FQGNSA. As DNA, the CDR3 is TGTGCCAGCAGCCCTCCCCCCCTAGAGGCAGATACGCAGTATTTT. This codes for CASSPPPLEADTQYF.

This clone was seen only a few times. The chain links TRBV9 to TRBJ2-7, with no clear D. V was trimmed by 5 bases and J by 5 bases, leaving 17 bases between them. Germline loops: CDR1 SGDLS, CDR2 YYNGEE. The CDR3 loop spans 14 amino acids. CDR3 DNA sequence: TGTGCCAGCAGTGGCAGGAACCTCCCCAACGAGCAGTACTTC. Protein: CASSGRNLPNEQYF.

This chain connects TRBV4-3 to TRBJ1-3; 8 positions match TRBD1. The CDR3 sequence is 16 residues long. Germline CDR1 LGHNA, CDR2 YSLEER. V lost 0 bases and J lost 4; bases outside the gene matches: 5. As DNA, the CDR3 is TGCGCCAGCAGCCAAGAAACAGGGGGTCCCGGAAACACCATATATTTT. Its protein product is CASSQETGGPGNTIYF.

The chain joins TRBV2 to TRBJ1-5, with 7 bases fitting TRBD1. CDR1 is SNHLY and CDR2 is FYNNEI in the germline V gene. The CDR3 has 15 amino acids. V lost 6 bases, J lost 2 bases, and 7 bases stayed unmatched. CDR3 sequence: CASREQGMGNQPQHF. DNA for the CDR3: TGTGCCAGCAGGGAACAGGGGATGGGCAATCAGCCCCAGCATTTT. The full variable domain, in which reference TRBV2 and TRBJ1-5 provide the parts outside the CDR3, is EPEVTQTPSHQVTQMGQEVILRCVPISNHLYFYWYRQILGQKVEFLVSFYNNEISEKSEIFDDQFSVERPDGSNFTLKIRSTKLEDSAMYFCASREQGMGNQPQHFGDGTRLSIL.

The chain links TRBV30 to TRBJ2-1; no clear D gene. CDR3 length: 12 amino acids. Trimming stripped 0 bases from V and 6 bases from J, with 6 bases between. Germline CDR1 reads GTSNPN; CDR2 reads SVGIG (reference sequence). CDR3 DNA: TGTGCCTGGAGTGTAAAAGCCAATGAGCAGTTCTTC. Translation gives CAWSVKANEQFF.

J is TRBJ2-4 and V is TRBV21-1; the table calls TRBD1, which could not be checked here. TRBV21-1 is a listed pseudogene. This CDR3 contains 22 residues. The CDR3 nucleotides are TGTGCCAGCAGTAATTCCCGGGACAGGGGTCCGGGTCCGAGAGCAGCCAAAAACATTCAGTACTTC. Amino acids: CASSNSRDRGPGPRAAKNIQYF.

The sample holds a few counts of this clone. It may be a read error: a sequence one base away is much more abundant. Other DNA sequences in this sample translate to the same CDR3. The CDR3 loop reads CASSQGNEQFF. The CDR3 nucleotides read TGTGCCAGCAGTCAGGGGAATGAGCAGTTCTTC. The rearrangement joins TRBV5-4 to TRBJ2-1; tentative D call: TRBD1 (6 bases). This CDR3 region has 11 residues. The germline V and J ends were trimmed by 5 bases and 7 bases, with 7 bases remaining between them. The V gene's germline CDR1 is SGHNT and CDR2 YYREEE (reference sequence).

This clone was seen a handful of times. The rearrangement joins TRBV16 to TRBJ2-7; unclear D gene. V was trimmed by 0 bases and J by 3 bases, leaving 9 bases between them. This CDR3 is built from 14 residues. Germline-derived CDR1 and CDR2 are KGHSY and FQNENV. The CDR3 spells CASSQSGDNYEQYF. The CDR3 DNA is TGTGCCAGCAGCCAATCCGGAGACAACTACGAGCAGTACTTC.

This clone was observed a handful of times. Other DNA sequences in the sample encode the same CDR3. This chain joins TRBV7-3 and TRBJ2-1; 12 positions match TRBD2. CDR1 is SGHTA and CDR2 is FQGTGA in the germline V gene. Germline trimming cut 0 bases from V and 0 bases from J; bases unmatched to any gene: 6. The CDR3 is 19 residues long. CDR3 coding DNA: TGTGCCAGCAGCTTAACTCTAGCGGGGGGGCCTAGCTCCTACAATGAGCAGTTCTTC. This codes for CASSLTLAGGPSSYNEQFF. Complete variable domain (other parts from reference TRBV7-3 and TRBJ2-1): GAGVSQTPSNKVTEKGKYVELRCDPISGHTALYWYRQSLGQGPEFLIYFQGTGAADDSGLPNDRFFAVRPEGSVSTLKIQRTERGDSAVYLCASSLTLAGGPSSYNEQFFGPGTRLTVL.

The chain employs TRBV9 and TRBJ1-1; 7 bases match TRBD1. V shed 3 bases and J 7 bases; nucleotides not matched to a gene: 3. The CDR3 totals 12 residues. Per germline, CDR1 SGDLS and CDR2 YYNGEE. CDR3 DNA: TGTGCCAGCAGCGGTGACAGGGTTGAAGCTTTCTTT. Residues: CASSGDRVEAFF.

The chain carries TRBV4-1 and TRBJ2-7; D tentatively fits TRBD1 or TRBD2 (6 bases each). Germline V lookup: CDR1 MGHRA, CDR2 YSYEKL. The CDR3 length is 15 residues. Trimming cost V 0 bases and J 0 bases, with 9 bases left between them. In DNA form, the CDR3 reads TGCGCCAGCAGCCAAGATGAGGGGGGCTCCTACGAGCAGTACTTC. This codes for CASSQDEGGSYEQYF.

On this clone: An end of the junction differs from the germline gene, which may be a read error. At the DNA level, this CDR3 is encoded by other sequences in the same sample as well. The rearrangement links TRBV6-4 to TRBJ2-3; no clear D gene. This CDR3 has 13 residues. Germline V gene data show CDR1 as MRHNA and CDR2 as SNTAGT. The CDR3 region has the DNA TGCGCCAGCAGTGAACGGATGACAGATACGCAGTATTTT. This sequence encodes CASSERMTDTQYF.

This clone is medium-sized by share. The CDR3 nucleotides are TGCGCCAGCAGCCAAGGATCCGGGGGGGGAGTAGATACGCAGTATTTT. As protein: CASSQGSGGGVDTQYF. The chain carries TRBV4-3 and TRBJ2-3, with TRBD2 matching over 8 bases. The CDR3 loop spans 16 amino acids. Germline V gene sequence: CDR1 LGHNA, CDR2 YSLEER. The junction had 8 bases not matched to a gene; V was cut back by 1 base and J by 5 bases.